A single sample is the source of the 3 T cell receptor beta chains below, sequenced in a study of blood T cell repertoires in COVID-19. TCRdb's copy holds only in-frame clones and misses some; the assay was immunoSEQ multiplex PCR. The sample yields fewer than 200,000 clones, roughly 87% seen once. Material: peripheral blood. The receptors originated from a woman aged 50 to 65 with acute or convalescent COVID-19.

The CDR3 DNA is TGTGCCAGCAGCGTGACAGGGGTCAATTCACCCCTCCACTTT. Translation gives CASSVTGVNSPLHF. This chain links TRBV9 with TRBJ1-6; 8 bases fit TRBD1. The CDR3 covers 14 residues. The V and J ends lost 2 bases and 7 bases, in that order; junction bases with no gene match: 2. Germline-derived CDR1 and CDR2 are SGDLS and YYNGEE.

V usage is TRBV11-2 and J usage is TRBJ2-5, with D hard to call. V lost 3 bases and J lost 5, with 13 bases in between. The CDR3 extends over 14 amino acids. Germline V gene data show CDR1 as SGHAT and CDR2 as FQNNGV. CDR3 loop: CASSFAPGVETQYF. The DNA of the CDR3 is TGTGCCAGCAGCTTTGCCCCCGGAGTTGAGACCCAGTACTTC.

V gene TRBV28 combines with J gene TRBJ2-5, with 7 nucleotides matching TRBD1. The CDR3 is 14 residues long. Germline lookup yields CDR1 MDHEN and CDR2 SYDVKM. Losses at the gene ends were 5 bases for V and 4 bases for J; bases not matched to a gene: 7. The CDR3 nucleotides are TGTGCCAGCAGTGGGCAGGGGGTGGTAGAGACCCAGTACTTC. Translation: CASSGQGVVETQYF. The full variable domain, with the rest looked up from reference TRBV28 and TRBJ2-5, is DVKVTQSSRYLVKRTGEKVFLECVQDMDHENMFWYRQDPGLGLRLIYFSYDVKMKEKGDIPEGYSVSREKKERFSLILESASTNQTSMYLCASSGQGVVETQYFGPGTRLLVL.